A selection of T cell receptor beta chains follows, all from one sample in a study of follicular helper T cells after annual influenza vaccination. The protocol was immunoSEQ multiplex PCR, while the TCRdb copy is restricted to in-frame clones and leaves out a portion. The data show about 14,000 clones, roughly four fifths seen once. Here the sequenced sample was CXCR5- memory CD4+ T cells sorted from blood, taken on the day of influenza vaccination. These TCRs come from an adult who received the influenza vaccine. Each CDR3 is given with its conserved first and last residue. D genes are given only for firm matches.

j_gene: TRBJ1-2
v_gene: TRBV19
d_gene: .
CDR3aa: CASSGGDGYTF

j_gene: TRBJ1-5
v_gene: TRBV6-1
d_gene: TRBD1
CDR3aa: CASRQQGASNQPQHF

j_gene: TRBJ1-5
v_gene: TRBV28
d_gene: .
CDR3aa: CASSLFFPSNQPQHF

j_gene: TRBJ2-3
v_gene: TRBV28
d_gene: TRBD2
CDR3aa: CASSSPLIAGGSTDTQYF

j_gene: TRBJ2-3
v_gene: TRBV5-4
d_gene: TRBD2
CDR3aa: CASSWGGTRTDTQYF

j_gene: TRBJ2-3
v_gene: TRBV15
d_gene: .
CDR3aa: CATSRGTATDTQYF

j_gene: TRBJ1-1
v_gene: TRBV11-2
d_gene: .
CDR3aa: CASSFLGAEAFF

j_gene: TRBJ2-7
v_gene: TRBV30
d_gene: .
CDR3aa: CAWSVLGLFYEQYF

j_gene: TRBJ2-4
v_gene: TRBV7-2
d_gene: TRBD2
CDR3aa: CAGTAGGPGNIQYF

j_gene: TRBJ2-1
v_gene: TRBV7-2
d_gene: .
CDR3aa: CASRHSAAGNEQFF

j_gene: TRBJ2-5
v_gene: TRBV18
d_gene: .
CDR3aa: CASSPPGKETQYF

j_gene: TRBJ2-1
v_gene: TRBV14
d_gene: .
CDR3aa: CASSQDLGGENNEQFF

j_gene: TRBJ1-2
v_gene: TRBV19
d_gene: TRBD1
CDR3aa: CASSTDRGVPYYGYTF

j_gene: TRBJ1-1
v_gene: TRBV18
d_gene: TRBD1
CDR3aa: CASSPMGQGGTEAFF

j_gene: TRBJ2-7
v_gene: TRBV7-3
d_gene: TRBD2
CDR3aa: CASSPTATSGVYEQYF

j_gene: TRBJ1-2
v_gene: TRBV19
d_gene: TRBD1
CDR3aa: CASSIGTTEGASGYTF

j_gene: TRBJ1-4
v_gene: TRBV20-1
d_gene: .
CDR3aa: CSAPGGEKLFF

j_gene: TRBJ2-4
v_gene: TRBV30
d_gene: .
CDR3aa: CAGHLKGKNIQYF

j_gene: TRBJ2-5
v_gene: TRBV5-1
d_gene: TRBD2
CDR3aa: CASSSGLAGGPQETQYF

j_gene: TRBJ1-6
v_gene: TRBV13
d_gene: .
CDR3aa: CASSLGPDPLHF

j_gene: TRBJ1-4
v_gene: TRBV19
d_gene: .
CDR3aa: CASSYRKWEKLFF

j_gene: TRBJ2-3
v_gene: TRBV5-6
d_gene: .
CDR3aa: CASRTPGSGTDTQYF

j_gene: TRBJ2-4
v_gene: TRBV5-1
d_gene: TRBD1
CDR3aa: CASSFGAGGRNIQYF

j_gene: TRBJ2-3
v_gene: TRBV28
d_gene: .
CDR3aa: CASSFVIFGGEADTQYF

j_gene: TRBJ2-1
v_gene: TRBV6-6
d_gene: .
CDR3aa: CASSFRDPTYNEQFF

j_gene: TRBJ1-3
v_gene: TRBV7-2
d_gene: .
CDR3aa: CASRPRQASSGNTIYF

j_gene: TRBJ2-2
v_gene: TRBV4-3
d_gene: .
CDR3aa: CASSPARAGSNTGELFF

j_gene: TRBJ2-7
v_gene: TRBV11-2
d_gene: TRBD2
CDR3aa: CASSLGSGVSSYEQYF

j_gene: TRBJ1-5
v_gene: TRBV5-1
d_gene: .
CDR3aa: CASSFRWCLQGRTQPQHF

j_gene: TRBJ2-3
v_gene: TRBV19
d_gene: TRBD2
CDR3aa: CASSIWAGGTDTQYF

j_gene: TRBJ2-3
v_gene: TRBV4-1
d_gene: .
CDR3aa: CASSQDRGVGTDTQYF

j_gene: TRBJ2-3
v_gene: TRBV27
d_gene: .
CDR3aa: CASSLSAGADTQYF

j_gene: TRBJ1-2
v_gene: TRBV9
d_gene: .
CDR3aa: CASSGTWNYGYTF

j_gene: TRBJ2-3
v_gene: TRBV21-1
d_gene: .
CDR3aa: CASSKVNGSADTQYF

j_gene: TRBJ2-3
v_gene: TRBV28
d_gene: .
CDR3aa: CASSFFRGSTDTQYF

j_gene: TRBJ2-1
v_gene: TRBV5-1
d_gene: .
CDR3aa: CASSWMTNEQFF

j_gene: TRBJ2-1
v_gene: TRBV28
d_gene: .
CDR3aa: CASSSWGHPRNEQFF

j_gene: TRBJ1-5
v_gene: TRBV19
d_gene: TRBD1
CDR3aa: CASGGQGASQPQHF

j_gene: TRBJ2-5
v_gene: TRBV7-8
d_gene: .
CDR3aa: CASSLAGATGETQYF

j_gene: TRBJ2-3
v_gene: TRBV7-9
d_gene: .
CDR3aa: CASSFRADTQYF

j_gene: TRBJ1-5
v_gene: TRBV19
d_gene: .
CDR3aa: CASSLARGLQPQHF

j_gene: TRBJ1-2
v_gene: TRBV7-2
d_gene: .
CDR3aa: CASSPGRGKSTF

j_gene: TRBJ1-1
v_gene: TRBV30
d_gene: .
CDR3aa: CAWSRRWNTEAFF

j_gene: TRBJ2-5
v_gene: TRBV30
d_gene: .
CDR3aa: CAWSVGGSGETQYF

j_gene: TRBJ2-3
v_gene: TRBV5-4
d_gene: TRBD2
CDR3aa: CASSTGTSPATDTQYF

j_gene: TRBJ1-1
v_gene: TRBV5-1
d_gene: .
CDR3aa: CASSPEPLNTEAFF

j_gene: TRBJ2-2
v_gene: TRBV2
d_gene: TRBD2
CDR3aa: CASSDAGANTGELFF